One and the same sample provided the 26 T cell receptor beta chains below, sequenced in a study of T cell responses to AZD1222 COVID-19 vaccine. Some clones are missing from TCRdb's copy, which holds only in-frame ones; the method was immunoSEQ multiplex PCR. This repertoire shows around 140,000 clones, 90% found once; its top ten account for 1.5% to 2%. Source: peripheral blood, taken on day 0 of AZD1222 vaccination. The receptors come from an adult in good health.

The sample holds a few counts of this clone. The rearrangement joins TRBV12-3 or TRBV12-4 to TRBJ1-1; D is ambiguous. This CDR3 has 13 residues. Trimming left V 4 bases short and J 5 bases short, with 11 bases between. DNA for the CDR3: TGTGCCAGCAGTTGGAAGGGTGATACTGAAGCTTTCTTT. Amino acid sequence: CASSWKGDTEAFF.

This chain connects TRBV3-1 (or the pseudogene TRBV3-2) to TRBJ1-6; 12 bases line up with TRBD1. V was clipped by 0 bases and J by 11 bases; unmatched bases: 5. This CDR3 is built from 16 residues. Per germline, CDR1 LGHDT and CDR2 YNNKEL (reference sequence). The CDR3 region is CASSQEGQGARAPLHF. Here the CDR3 DNA reads TGTGCCAGCAGCCAAGAGGGACAGGGGGCCCGGGCACCCCTCCACTTT.

This chain connects TRBV9 to TRBJ1-2; 7 bases are a match to TRBD1. J was trimmed by 3 bases and V by 0 bases; bases with no gene match: 2. CDR1 is SGDLS and CDR2 is YYNGEE in the germline V gene. The CDR3 totals 14 residues. Here the CDR3 reads CASSVGQGDYGYTF. CDR3 sequence (DNA): TGTGCCAGCAGCGTAGGACAGGGAGACTATGGCTACACCTTC.

This chain joins TRBV7-3 and TRBJ2-1, with D perhaps assigned TRBD1 or TRBD2 (6 bases each). CDR3 size: 12 residues. Trimming took off 5 bases at V and 10 bases at J, with 12 bases between the two ends. CDR1 SGHTA and CDR2 FQGTGA come from the germline V gene. This CDR3 reads CASSQGRGEQFF. CDR3 DNA: TGTGCCAGCAGCCAGGGGCGGGGAGAGCAGTTCTTC.

Here the CDR3 reads CASSQVEDYTF. As DNA, the CDR3 is TGTGCCAGCAGCCAGGTAGAGGACTACACCTTC. V gene TRBV3-1 (or the pseudogene TRBV3-2) combines with J gene TRBJ1-2; D gene uncertain. V lost 3 bases to trimming and J lost 10 bases, with 9 bases between them. Germline CDR1 reads LGHDT; CDR2 reads YNNKEL (reference sequence). This CDR3 has 11 amino acids.

J is TRBJ1-2 and V is TRBV25-1, with D maybe TRBD1 (6 bases). Germline CDR1 MGHDK, CDR2 SYGVNS. The CDR3 sequence is 14 residues long. Trimming took off 3 bases at V and 8 bases at J, with 16 bases between the two ends. The DNA for the CDR3 is TGTGCCAGCAGTGACCCTACAACAGGGCCCGGCTACACCTTC. Translated, it gives CASSDPTTGPGYTF.

The rearrangement uses TRBV4-3 and TRBJ1-6, with D uncertain. With 0 bases removed from V and 4 bases from J, the gap between germline ends came to 4 bases. From germline, CDR1 is LGHNA and CDR2 YSLEER. The CDR3 is 14 amino acids. The CDR3 DNA reads TGCGCCAGCAGCCAAGACCCATATAATTCACCCCTCCACTTT. This gives the protein CASSQDPYNSPLHF.

The J gene is TRBJ2-6, the V gene TRBV7-9, with D unresolved. This CDR3 region has 15 residues. Germline lookup yields CDR1 SEHNR and CDR2 FQNEAQ (reference sequence). V shed 5 bases and J shed 0 bases, with 8 bases lying between them. The CDR3 DNA reads TGTGCCAGCAGCGTTACAACCTCTGGGGCCAACGTCCTGACTTTC. Residues: CASSVTTSGANVLTF. Variable domain in full (rest from reference TRBV7-9 and TRBJ2-6): DTGVSQNPRHKITKRGQNVTFRCDPISEHNRLYWYRQTLGQGPEFLTYFQNEAQLEKSRLLSDRFSAERPKGSFSTLEIQRTEQGDSAMYLCASSVTTSGANVLTFGAGSRLTVL.

The chain has TRBV7-3 and TRBJ2-7; 9 nucleotides agree with TRBD2. The CDR3 is 14 amino acids. CDR1 and CDR2 (germline): SGHTA, FQGTGA. V lost 5 bases to trimming and J lost 2 bases; unmatched junction nucleotides: 4. The CDR3 sequence is CASSPSGAAYEQYF. In DNA, the CDR3 is TGTGCCAGCAGCCCTAGCGGGGCAGCCTACGAGCAGTACTTC.

The chain combines TRBV6-1 with TRBJ1-5; D gene unclear. V was shortened by 1 base and J by 3 bases, with 4 bases between the two germline ends. Looked up from germline, CDR1 is MNHNS and CDR2 is SASEGT. CDR3 length: 13 amino acids. CDR3 DNA sequence: TGTGCCAGCAGTGAAGGGGTCAATCAGCCCCAGCATTTT. Amino acids: CASSEGVNQPQHF.

A remark on this clone: At one end, the junction sequence differs from germline, possibly due to a read error. The genes are TRBV7-3 and TRBJ1-2; 7 bases agree with TRBD1. CDR1 and CDR2 (germline): SGHTA, FQGTGA. The length of the CDR3 is 12 residues. CDR3 protein: CASSSTTGTVAF. DNA of the CDR3: TGTGCCAGCAGCTCCACAACCGGGACAGTAGCCTTC.

The count of this clone is one. This chain joins TRBV7-2 and TRBJ2-3; D not certain. The CDR3 has 15 amino acids. Trimming took off 4 bases at V and 0 bases at J, with 11 bases between the two ends. Germline V lookup: CDR1 SGHTA, CDR2 FQGNSA. Here the CDR3 reads CASSYGPTSTDTQYF. CDR3 bases: TGTGCCAGCAGCTACGGACCAACCAGCACAGATACGCAGTATTTT.

The V call is TRBV6-2 or TRBV6-3, the J call TRBJ1-5; 9 nucleotides agree with TRBD1. The CDR3 runs 19 residues. V gave up 4 bases and J gave up 2 bases; unmatched junction bases: 15. Germline V gives CDR1 MNHEY, CDR2 SVGEGT. CDR3 nucleotides: TGTGCCAGCAGTTTCATCCGGGACAGGGTAGGAGGTGGCAATCAGCCCCAGCATTTT. The encoded protein is CASSFIRDRVGGGNQPQHF.

The rearrangement uses TRBV5-4 and TRBJ2-7, with D unresolved. The CDR3 extends over 11 amino acids. Trimming pared 3 bases from V and 0 bases from J, leaving 1 base between. Germline V gene sequence: CDR1 SGHNT, CDR2 YYREEE (reference sequence). Written as DNA, the CDR3 is TGTGCCAGCAGCTCCTCCTACGAGCAGTACTTC. Protein product: CASSSSYEQYF.

The V gene is TRBV7-7, the J gene TRBJ1-3, with 7 nucleotides matching TRBD1. Germline CDR1 and CDR2: SSHAT and FNYEAQ (reference sequence). This CDR3 region has 17 residues. V was pared by 5 bases and J by 8 bases, with 18 bases of the junction left unmatched. CDR3 nucleotide sequence: TGTGCCAGCAGCCCGGGAACCGGACAGGTTGGGGGGGACACCATATATTTT. It yields the protein CASSPGTGQVGGDTIYF.

The chain links TRBV6-2 or TRBV6-3 to TRBJ1-6; D call uncertain. This CDR3 has 14 residues. V lost 5 bases and J 8 bases, leaving 13 bases between the germline ends. In germline, CDR1 is MNHEY, CDR2 SVGEGT. This chain's CDR3 is CASSPRRVDSPLHF. In DNA, the CDR3 is TGTGCCAGCAGTCCACGGAGGGTAGATTCACCCCTCCACTTT.

This clone was seen more than once but under ten times. The chain is built from TRBV15 and TRBJ2-6; the D call may be TRBD1 or TRBD2 (5 bases each). CDR3 size: 20 residues. V was clipped by 1 base and J by 1 base, with 20 bases between them. The germline V gene has CDR1 LNHNV and CDR2 YYDKDF (reference sequence). This CDR3 reads CATSRAVGDARSSGANVLTF. The CDR3 DNA follows: TGTGCCACCAGCAGAGCTGTAGGGGACGCAAGAAGTTCTGGGGCCAACGTCCTGACTTTC.

The chain carries TRBV19 and TRBJ1-6; TRBD1 matches at 7 bases. There are 13 residues in the CDR3. From germline, CDR1 is LNHDA and CDR2 SQIVND (reference sequence). The V segment lost 6 bases and the J segment 7 bases; nucleotides outside the gene matches: 3. CDR3 sequence: CASSQGGNSPLHF. The CDR3 nucleotides read TGTGCCAGTAGCCAGGGGGGGAATTCACCCCTCCACTTT.

The rearrangement joins TRBV9 to TRBJ1-1; D remains ambiguous. Germline V gene lookup returns CDR1 SGDLS and CDR2 YYNGEE. V shed 2 bases and J shed 0 bases, with 20 bases lying between them. This CDR3 comprises 18 residues. The CDR3 DNA follows: TGTGCCAGCAGCGTCATTAGGAATAGGGAATTAATGAACACTGAAGCTTTCTTT. Its protein product is CASSVIRNRELMNTEAFF.

This chain uses TRBV6-1 with TRBJ2-5, with D unclear. In germline, CDR1 is MNHNS, CDR2 SASEGT. V lost 0 bases and J lost 2, with 4 bases in between. The length of the CDR3 is 13 residues. The CDR3: CASSEATQETQYF. The CDR3 DNA reads TGTGCCAGCAGTGAAGCGACTCAAGAGACCCAGTACTTC.

This chain uses TRBV6-1 with TRBJ2-7, with 9 bases matching TRBD1. The CDR3 sequence is 16 residues long. The V segment lost 4 bases and the J segment 0 bases; nucleotides outside the gene matches: 7. Germline CDR1 MNHNS, CDR2 SASEGT. The CDR3 sequence: CASSGGDRVTSYEQYF. The DNA of the CDR3 is TGTGCCAGCAGTGGGGGGGACAGGGTGACCTCCTACGAGCAGTACTTC.

The V gene is TRBV5-4, the J gene TRBJ2-1; TRBD2 matches at 11 bases. The V segment lost 4 bases and the J segment 7 bases; nucleotides outside the gene matches: 7. Germline CDR1 is SGHNT and CDR2 is YYREEE (reference sequence). The CDR3 has 15 residues. CDR3 in amino acids: CASSPTSGTRNEQFF. Written as DNA, the CDR3 is TGTGCCAGCAGCCCGACTAGCGGGACGCGGAATGAGCAGTTCTTC.

V gene TRBV19 combines with J gene TRBJ1-2; the match to TRBD1 covers 7 bases. V was clipped by 5 bases and J by 8 bases; unmatched bases: 11. Germline lookup yields CDR1 LNHDA and CDR2 SQIVND (reference sequence). The CDR3 runs 14 residues. CDR3 amino acids: CASSPRTGPGGYTF. CDR3 DNA sequence: TGTGCCAGTAGTCCCCGGACAGGACCTGGAGGCTACACCTTC.

The rearrangement links TRBV6-5 to TRBJ1-6; D is perhaps TRBD1 (5 bases). The germline V gene has CDR1 MNHEY and CDR2 SVGAGI. CDR3 size: 16 residues. Trimming removed 2 bases at V and 7 bases at J, with 15 bases between. The DNA for the CDR3 is TGTGCCAGCAGTTACGGGACCCCTCCCAGAAATTCACCCCTCCACTTT. The encoded protein is CASSYGTPPRNSPLHF.

This chain links TRBV6-4 with TRBJ1-6; D perhaps matches TRBD1 (5 bases). This CDR3 has 13 residues. The germline V gene encodes CDR1 MRHNA and CDR2 SNTAGT. With 5 bases removed from V and 7 bases from J, the gap between germline ends came to 9 bases. CDR3 region: CASSRGENSPLHF. As DNA, the CDR3 is TGTGCCAGCAGTAGAGGGGAGAATTCACCCCTCCACTTT.

The chain has TRBV18 and TRBJ1-2; D perhaps matches TRBD1 (5 bases). The germline CDR1 and CDR2 sequences are KGHSH and LQKENI. The CDR3 totals 14 residues. V was clipped by 7 bases and J by 8 bases, with 20 bases between them. The CDR3 DNA follows: TGTGCCAGCTATCCGTCCGGGACTGGTGGAGGCTACACCTTC. Encoded protein: CASYPSGTGGGYTF.